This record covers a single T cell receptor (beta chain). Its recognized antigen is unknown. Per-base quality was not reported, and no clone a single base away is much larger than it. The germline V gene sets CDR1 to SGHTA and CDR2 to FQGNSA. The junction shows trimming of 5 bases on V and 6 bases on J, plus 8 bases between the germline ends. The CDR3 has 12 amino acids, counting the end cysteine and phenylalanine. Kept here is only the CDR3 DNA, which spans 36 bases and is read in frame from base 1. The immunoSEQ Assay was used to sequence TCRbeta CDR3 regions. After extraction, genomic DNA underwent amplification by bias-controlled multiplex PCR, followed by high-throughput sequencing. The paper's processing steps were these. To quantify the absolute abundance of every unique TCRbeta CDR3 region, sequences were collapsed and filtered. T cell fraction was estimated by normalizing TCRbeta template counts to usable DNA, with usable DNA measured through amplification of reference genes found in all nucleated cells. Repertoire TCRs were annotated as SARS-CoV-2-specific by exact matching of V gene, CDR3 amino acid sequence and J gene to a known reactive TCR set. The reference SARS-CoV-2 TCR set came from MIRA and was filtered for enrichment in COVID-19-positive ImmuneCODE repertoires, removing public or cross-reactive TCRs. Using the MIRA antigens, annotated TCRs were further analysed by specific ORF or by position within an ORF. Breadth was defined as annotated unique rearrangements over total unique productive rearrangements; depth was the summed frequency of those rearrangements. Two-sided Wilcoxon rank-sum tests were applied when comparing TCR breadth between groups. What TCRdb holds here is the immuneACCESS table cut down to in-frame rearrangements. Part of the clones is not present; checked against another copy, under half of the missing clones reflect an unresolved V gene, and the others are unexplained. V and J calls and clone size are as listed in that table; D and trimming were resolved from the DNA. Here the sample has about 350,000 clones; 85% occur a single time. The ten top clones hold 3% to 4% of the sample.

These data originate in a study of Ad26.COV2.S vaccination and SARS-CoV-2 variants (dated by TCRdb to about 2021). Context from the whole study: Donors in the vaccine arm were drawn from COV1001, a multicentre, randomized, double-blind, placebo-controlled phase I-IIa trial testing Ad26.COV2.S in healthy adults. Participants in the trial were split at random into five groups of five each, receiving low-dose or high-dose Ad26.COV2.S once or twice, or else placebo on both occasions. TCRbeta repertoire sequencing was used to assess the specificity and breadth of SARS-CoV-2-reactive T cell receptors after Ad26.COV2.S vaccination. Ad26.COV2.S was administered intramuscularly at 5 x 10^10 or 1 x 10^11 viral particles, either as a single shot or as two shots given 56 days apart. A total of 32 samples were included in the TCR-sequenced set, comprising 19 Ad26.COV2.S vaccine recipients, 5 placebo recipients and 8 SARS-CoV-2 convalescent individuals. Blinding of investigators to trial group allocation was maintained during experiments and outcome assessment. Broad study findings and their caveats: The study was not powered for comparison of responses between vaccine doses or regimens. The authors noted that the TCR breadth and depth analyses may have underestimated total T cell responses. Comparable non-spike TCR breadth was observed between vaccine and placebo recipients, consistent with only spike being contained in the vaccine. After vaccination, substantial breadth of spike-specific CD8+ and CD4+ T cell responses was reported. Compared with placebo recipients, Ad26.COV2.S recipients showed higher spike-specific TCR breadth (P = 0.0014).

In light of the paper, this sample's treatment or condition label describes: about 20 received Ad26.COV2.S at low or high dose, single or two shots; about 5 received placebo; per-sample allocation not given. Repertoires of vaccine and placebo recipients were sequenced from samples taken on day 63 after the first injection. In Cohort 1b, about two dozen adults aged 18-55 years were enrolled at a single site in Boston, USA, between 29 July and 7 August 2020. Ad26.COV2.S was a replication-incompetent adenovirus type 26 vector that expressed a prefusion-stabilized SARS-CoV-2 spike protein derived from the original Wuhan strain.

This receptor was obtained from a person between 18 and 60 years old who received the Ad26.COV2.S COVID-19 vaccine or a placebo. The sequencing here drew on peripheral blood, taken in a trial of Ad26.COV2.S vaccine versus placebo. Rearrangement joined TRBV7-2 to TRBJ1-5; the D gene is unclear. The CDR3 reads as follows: CASSAPGQPQHF. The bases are TGTGCCAGCAGCGCCCCTGGTCAGCCCCAGCATTTT.